This T cell receptor (beta chain) was observed in a study of Ad26.COV2.S vaccination and SARS-CoV-2 variants. V was shortened by 6 bases and J by 1 base, with 12 bases between the two germline ends. This CDR3 region has 14 residues. Looked up from germline, CDR1 is SNHLY and CDR2 is FYNNEI. Treatment in this sample: around 19 received Ad26.COV2.S at low or high dose, single or two shots; about 5 received placebo; per-sample allocation not given. Sampling occurred on day 63 after the first vaccine or placebo injection. Clones were sequenced by immunoSEQ multiplex PCR, and TCRdb holds only the in-frame ones, with some missing. The profile shows about 680,000 clones, 80% to 90% of them singletons.

The material sequenced was peripheral blood, taken in a trial of Ad26.COV2.S vaccine versus placebo. This chain uses TRBV2 with TRBJ1-1; D is perhaps TRBD1 (5 bases). The TCR originated in a person aged 18 to 59 who received the Ad26.COV2.S COVID-19 vaccine or a placebo. CDR3 loop: CASRRDSWNTEAFF. DNA of the CDR3: TGTGCCAGCAGAAGGGACTCCTGGAACACTGAAGCTTTCTTT.